This TCR beta chain was found in a study of tumor-infiltrating lymphocytes in localized non-small cell lung cancer. About the research overall: Patients included smokers and never-smokers with various histologies, some sampled after neoadjuvant chemotherapy. Study-level findings and limits: Each assay used a separate piece of the same tissue.

The CDR3 spans 11 residues. Germline V gene lookup returns CDR1 DFQATT and CDR2 SNEGSKA (reference sequence). Between the trimmed V and J ends, which lost 3 bases and 3 bases, there was a span of 6 bases. With regard to this clone: Antigen specificity is unknown.

The data were produced by immunoSEQ multiplex PCR, yet TCRdb's version contains in-frame clones alone and is incomplete. The table shows 13,000 or so clones, with approximately 90% occurring only once. This rearrangement joins TRBV20-1 to TRBJ2-7; D gene unclear. This clonotype was obtained from a human donor with non-small cell lung cancer. Material for sequencing was lung tumor tissue. For the CDR3, the DNA is TGCAGTGCTAGTTTGATCTACGAGCAGTACTTC. The encoded protein is CSASLIYEQYF.